The 20 T cell receptor beta chains reported below all come from one sample, sequenced in a study of control samples from healthy donors and cancer patients. The method was immunoSEQ multiplex PCR; TCRdb's version includes in-frame clones alone and lacks a portion of them. This table holds over 110,000 clones, roughly 92% found once. The sequenced sample consisted of blood. These TCRs come from a man younger than 40 in good health.

CDR3 sequence (DNA): TGCGCCAGCAGCTTGGCCGGCCAGGGGGTTCGGTATGGCTACACCTTC. Translated: CASSLAGQGVRYGYTF. This rearrangement joins TRBV5-1 to TRBJ1-2; 7 bases agree with TRBD1. Germline V CDR1 and CDR2: SGHRS, YFSETQ. The CDR3 runs 16 residues. V was pared by 0 bases and J by 5 bases, with 10 bases of the junction left unmatched.

The J gene is TRBJ1-5, the V gene TRBV3-1 (or the pseudogene TRBV3-2); 7 nucleotides match TRBD1. Trimming cost V 5 bases and J 4 bases; bases outside gene matches: 8. The CDR3 loop spans 15 amino acids. CDR1 LGHDT and CDR2 YNNKEL come from the germline V gene (reference sequence). CDR3 region: CASSISDRSNQPQHF. CDR3 DNA: TGTGCCAGCAGCATATCGGACAGGTCAAATCAGCCCCAGCATTTT.

This sequence joins TRBV3-1 (or the pseudogene TRBV3-2) and TRBJ2-7; D gene uncertain. Trimming pared 1 base from V and 7 bases from J, leaving 11 bases between. CDR1 is LGHDT, CDR2 YNNKEL, per germline (reference sequence). The CDR3 contains 13 residues. CDR3 sequence reads: CASSQVTVGEQYF. DNA of the CDR3: TGTGCCAGCAGCCAAGTAACTGTAGGGGAGCAGTACTTC.

V is TRBV7-8 and J is TRBJ1-5, with no clear D. Germline V gives CDR1 SGHVS, CDR2 FQNEAQ. The V gene lost 0 bases and the J gene lost 4 bases, with 4 bases spanning the gap. This CDR3 is 13 amino acids long. CDR3 protein: CASSLAYNQPQHF. In DNA form, the CDR3 reads TGTGCCAGCAGCTTAGCGTATAATCAGCCCCAGCATTTT.

The chain recombines TRBV7-2 with TRBJ1-2, with 7 bases lining up with TRBD1. In germline, CDR1 is SGHTA, CDR2 FQGNSA. The CDR3 runs 16 residues. J lost 5 bases, V lost 5 bases, and 14 bases had no gene match. CDR3 coding DNA: TGTGCCAGCAGCAGACTCCGGGACAGCAGTTTTTATGGCTACACCTTC. Its protein is CASSRLRDSSFYGYTF.

J is TRBJ1-3 and V is TRBV28; possibly TRBD1 for D (6 bases). The germline V gene encodes CDR1 MDHEN and CDR2 SYDVKM. The CDR3 covers 17 residues. With 1 base removed from V and 0 bases from J, the gap between germline ends came to 13 bases. CDR3 in DNA: TGTGCCAGCAGTTTATTGACGGGACAAAACTCTGGAAACACCATATATTTT. Translated, it gives CASSLLTGQNSGNTIYF.

This sequence joins TRBV24-1 and TRBJ2-3; D uncertain. Germline CDR1 KGHDR, CDR2 SFDVKD. Deletions cut 10 bases from V and 0 bases from J, with 7 bases between. The CDR3 loop spans 12 amino acids. Here the CDR3 DNA reads TGTGCCACTGAGGAAAGCACAGATACGCAGTATTTT. Translated: CATEESTDTQYF.

The rearrangement joins TRBV5-1 to TRBJ2-1, with 9 nucleotides matching TRBD1. This CDR3 is 15 amino acids long. CDR1 SGHRS and CDR2 YFSETQ come from the germline V gene. V lost 4 bases, J lost 7 bases, and 9 bases stayed unmatched. CDR3 sequence: CASSRKQGAWNEQFF. The CDR3 DNA sequence: TGCGCCAGCAGCAGGAAACAGGGGGCTTGGAATGAGCAGTTCTTC.

The chain recombines TRBV28 with TRBJ1-5; D is undetermined. The CDR3 is 15 residues long. The germline gives CDR1 MDHEN, CDR2 SYDVKM. V lost 2 bases to trimming and J lost 2 bases, with 10 bases between them. The CDR3: CASSLLSGGNQPQHF. The CDR3 DNA follows: TGTGCCAGCAGTTTACTCTCGGGAGGCAATCAGCCCCAGCATTTT.

V and J are TRBV3-1 (or the pseudogene TRBV3-2) and TRBJ2-3; 7 nucleotides match TRBD2. The V gene end was trimmed by 0 bases and the J gene end by 3 bases; junction bases not matched to a gene: 18. This CDR3 comprises 20 residues. Germline V gene lookup returns CDR1 LGHDT and CDR2 YNNKEL (reference sequence). The CDR3 coding sequence is TGTGCCAGCAGCCAAGATCGAAGAACTAGCGAAATCCTAAGGACAGATACGCAGTATTTT. Protein sequence: CASSQDRRTSEILRTDTQYF.

The gene calls are TRBV12-3 or TRBV12-4 and TRBJ2-4; 7 bases line up with TRBD1. The ends lost 6 bases at V and 8 bases at J; junction bases unmatched: 7. There are 13 residues in the CDR3. The CDR3 spells CASRGEGADIQYF. The CDR3 DNA reads TGTGCCAGCAGGGGAGAGGGGGCCGACATTCAGTACTTC.

The rearrangement uses TRBV27 and TRBJ2-1; 8 bases align to TRBD2. The length of the CDR3 is 15 residues. Germline V CDR1 and CDR2: MNHEY, SMNVEV (reference sequence). V gave up 2 bases and J gave up 6 bases; unmatched junction bases: 6. CDR3 residues: CASSLVGTRGNEQFF. In nucleotides, the CDR3 is TGTGCCAGCAGTTTAGTCGGGACTAGAGGCAATGAGCAGTTCTTC.

This clone turned up a few times. The chain employs TRBV28 and TRBJ1-2; D is undetermined. V lost 7 bases to trimming and J lost 7 bases, with 16 bases between them. Germline V gene sequence: CDR1 MDHEN, CDR2 SYDVKM. This CDR3 has 13 amino acids. The CDR3 DNA reads as TGTGCCAGCAAACCGGACTGGTTTATTGGCTACACCTTC. It specifies CASKPDWFIGYTF.

The chain is built from TRBV7-2 and TRBJ2-5; D is undetermined. Germline loops: CDR1 SGHTA, CDR2 FQGNSA. Trimming cost V 1 base and J 4 bases, with 7 bases left between them. The CDR3 covers 13 residues. The CDR3 reads CASSLVRRETQYF. The DNA for the CDR3 is TGTGCCAGCAGCTTAGTTCGTCGAGAGACCCAGTACTTC.

The count of this clone is one. The rearrangement uses TRBV7-9 and TRBJ1-2, with 8 bases aligning to TRBD1. Germline V gene sequence: CDR1 SEHNR, CDR2 FQNEAQ (reference sequence). Trimming at V came to 5 bases and at J to 0 bases, leaving 14 bases not matched to a gene. This CDR3 comprises 18 residues. CDR3 in DNA: TGTGCCAGCAGCCTATCAACCGGGACAGGCACGGCTAACTATGGCTACACCTTC. Its protein is CASSLSTGTGTANYGYTF.

The chain links TRBV6-1 to TRBJ1-1; 7 nucleotides line up with TRBD1. The germline gives CDR1 MNHNS, CDR2 SASEGT. The V gene end was trimmed by 4 bases and the J gene end by 5 bases; junction bases not matched to a gene: 13. The CDR3 is made up of 16 amino acids. The CDR3 sequence is CASSALGQPGRTEAFF. The CDR3 DNA is TGTGCCAGCAGTGCGTTGGGACAGCCGGGAAGGACTGAAGCTTTCTTT.

V gene TRBV21-1 combines with J gene TRBJ1-1; the table assigns TRBD1, which was not confirmed against the DNA. TRBV21-1 is described as a pseudogene. The CDR3 covers 15 residues. CDR3 coding DNA: TGTGCCAGCAGCAATTACTTCCAGGGTGGGACTGAAGCTTTCTTT. Its protein is CASSNYFQGGTEAFF.

This clone occurred once. The chain employs TRBV28 and TRBJ2-2; weak D call: TRBD2 (5 bases). This CDR3 region has 12 residues. The V gene's germline CDR1 is MDHEN and CDR2 SYDVKM. V was pared by 7 bases and J by 6 bases, with 9 bases between. The chain's CDR3 is CASNGIPGELFF. The CDR3 DNA reads as TGTGCCAGCAACGGGATCCCCGGGGAGCTGTTTTTT.

The V gene is TRBV28, the J gene TRBJ1-4; D unclear. The V gene's germline CDR1 is MDHEN and CDR2 SYDVKM. The CDR3 covers 13 residues. The V gene lost 7 bases and the J gene lost 8 bases, with 14 bases spanning the gap. DNA of the CDR3: TGTGCCAGCAACGCAGGCCCGAGGGAAAAACTGTTTTTT. This gives the protein CASNAGPREKLFF.

CDR3 DNA: TGCGCCAGCAGCCAACTCGGGGTAGCTAATGAAAAACTGTTTTTT. This codes for CASSQLGVANEKLFF. The V gene is TRBV4-1, the J gene TRBJ1-4; D unresolved. Trimming took 2 bases from V and 3 from J, leaving 10 bases between them. The CDR3 runs 15 residues. From germline, CDR1 is MGHRA and CDR2 YSYEKL.